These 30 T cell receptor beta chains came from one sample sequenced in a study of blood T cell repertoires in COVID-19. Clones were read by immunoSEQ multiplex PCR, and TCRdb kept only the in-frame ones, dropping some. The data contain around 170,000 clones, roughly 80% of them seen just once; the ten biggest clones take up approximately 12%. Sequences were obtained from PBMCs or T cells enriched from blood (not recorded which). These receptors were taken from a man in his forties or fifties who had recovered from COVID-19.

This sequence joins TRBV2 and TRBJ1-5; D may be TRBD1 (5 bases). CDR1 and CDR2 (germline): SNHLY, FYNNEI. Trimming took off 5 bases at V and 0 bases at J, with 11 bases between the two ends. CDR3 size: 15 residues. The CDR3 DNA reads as TGTGCCAGCAGTCTCGACAGACATAGCAATCAGCCCCAGCATTTT. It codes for CASSLDRHSNQPQHF.

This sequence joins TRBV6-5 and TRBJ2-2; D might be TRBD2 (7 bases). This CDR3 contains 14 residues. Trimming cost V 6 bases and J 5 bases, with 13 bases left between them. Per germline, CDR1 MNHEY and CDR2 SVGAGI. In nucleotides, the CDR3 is TGTGCCAGCAGACGGGGGGCGAGGACCGGGGAGCTGTTTTTT. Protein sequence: CASRRGARTGELFF.

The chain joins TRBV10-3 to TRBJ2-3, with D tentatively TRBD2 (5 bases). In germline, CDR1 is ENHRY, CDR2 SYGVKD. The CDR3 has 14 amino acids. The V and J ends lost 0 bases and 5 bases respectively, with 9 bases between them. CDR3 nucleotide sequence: TGTGCCATCAGTGAGTCGCTAGCAATAGATACGCAGTATTTT. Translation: CAISESLAIDTQYF.

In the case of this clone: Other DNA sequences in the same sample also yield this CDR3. Written as DNA, the CDR3 is TGTGCCAGCAGCCAGGGGGAAAACACTGAAGCTTTCTTT. Its protein is CASSQGENTEAFF. The chain has TRBV2 and TRBJ1-1; 7 nucleotides align to TRBD1. The CDR3 runs 13 residues. Germline V gives CDR1 SNHLY, CDR2 FYNNEI. Losses at the gene ends were 6 bases for V and 2 bases for J; bases not matched to a gene: 3.

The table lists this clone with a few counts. The CDR3 region is CASSLRDSWNEKLFF. The CDR3 nucleotides are TGTGCCAGCAGCTTACGCGACAGCTGGAATGAAAAACTGTTTTTT. This chain connects TRBV7-2 to TRBJ1-4; weak D call: TRBD1 (5 bases). Deletions cut 2 bases from V and 5 bases from J, with 12 bases between. Germline V gene data show CDR1 as SGHTA and CDR2 as FQGNSA. The CDR3 runs 15 residues.

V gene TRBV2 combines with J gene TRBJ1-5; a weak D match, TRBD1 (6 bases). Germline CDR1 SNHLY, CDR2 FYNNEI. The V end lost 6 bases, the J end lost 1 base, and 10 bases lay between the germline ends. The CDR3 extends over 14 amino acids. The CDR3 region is CASRGDTSNQPQHF. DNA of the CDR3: TGTGCCAGCAGAGGGGACACCAGCAATCAGCCCCAGCATTTT.

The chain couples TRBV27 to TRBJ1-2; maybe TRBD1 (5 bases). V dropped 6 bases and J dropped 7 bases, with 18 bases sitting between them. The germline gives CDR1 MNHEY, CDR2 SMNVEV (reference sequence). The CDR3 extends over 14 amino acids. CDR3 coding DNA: TGTGCCAGCAGACCCGGGGGTGGCGGTCCTGGCTACACCTTC. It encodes CASRPGGGGPGYTF.

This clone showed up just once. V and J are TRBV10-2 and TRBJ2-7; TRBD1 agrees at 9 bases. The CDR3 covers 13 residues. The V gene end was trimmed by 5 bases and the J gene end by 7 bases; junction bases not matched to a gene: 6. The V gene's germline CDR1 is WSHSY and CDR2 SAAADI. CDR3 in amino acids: CASSLTGGGEQYF. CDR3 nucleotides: TGCGCCAGCAGTCTTACAGGGGGCGGTGAGCAGTACTTC.

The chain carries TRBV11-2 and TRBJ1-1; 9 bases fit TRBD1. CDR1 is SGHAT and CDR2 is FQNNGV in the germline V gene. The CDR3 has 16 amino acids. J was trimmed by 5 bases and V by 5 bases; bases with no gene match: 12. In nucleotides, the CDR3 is TGTGCCAGCAGCCCTATCCCGGGACAGGGAGGAACTGAAGCTTTCTTT. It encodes CASSPIPGQGGTEAFF.

CDR3 sequence (DNA): TGTGCCAGCAGCGGGGCGAAGTACAATGAGCAGTTCTTC. Its translation is CASSGAKYNEQFF. The gene calls are TRBV11-3 and TRBJ2-1, with D possibly being TRBD1 (5 bases). V was clipped by 5 bases and J by 4 bases, with 9 bases between them. This CDR3 spans 13 amino acids. Germline CDR1 SGHNT, CDR2 YENEEA. Variable domain in full (rest from reference TRBV11-3 and TRBJ2-1): EAGVVQSPRYKIIEKKQPVAFWCNPISGHNTLYWYLQNLGQGPELLIRYENEEAVDDSQLPKDRFSAERLKGVDSTLKIQPAELGDSAVYLCASSGAKYNEQFFGPGTRLTVL.

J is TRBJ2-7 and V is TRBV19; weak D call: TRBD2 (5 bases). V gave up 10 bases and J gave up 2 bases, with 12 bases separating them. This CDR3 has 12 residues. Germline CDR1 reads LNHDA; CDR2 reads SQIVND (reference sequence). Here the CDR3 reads CATGRGTYEQYF. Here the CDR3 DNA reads TGTGCCACGGGGAGAGGAACCTACGAGCAGTACTTC.

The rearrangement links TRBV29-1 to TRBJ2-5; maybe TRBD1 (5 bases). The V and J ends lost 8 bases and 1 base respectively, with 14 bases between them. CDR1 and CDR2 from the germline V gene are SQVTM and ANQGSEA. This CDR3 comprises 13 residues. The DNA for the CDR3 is TGCAGCATTACCAACCAGGGCCAAGAGACCCAGTACTTC. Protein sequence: CSITNQGQETQYF.

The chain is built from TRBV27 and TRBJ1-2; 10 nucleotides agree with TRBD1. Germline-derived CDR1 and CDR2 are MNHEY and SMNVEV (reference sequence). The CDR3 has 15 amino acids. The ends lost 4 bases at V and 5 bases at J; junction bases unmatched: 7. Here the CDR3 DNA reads TGTGCCAGCAGTTCCCTGGGGACAGGGGCTTATGGCTACACCTTC. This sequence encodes CASSSLGTGAYGYTF.

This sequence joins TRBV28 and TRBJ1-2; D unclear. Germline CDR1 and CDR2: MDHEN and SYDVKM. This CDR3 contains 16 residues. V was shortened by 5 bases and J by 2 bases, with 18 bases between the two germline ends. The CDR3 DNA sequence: TGTGCCAGCAGTCCTCGGCAGGCGAGTACAAACTATGGCTACACCTTC. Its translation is CASSPRQASTNYGYTF.

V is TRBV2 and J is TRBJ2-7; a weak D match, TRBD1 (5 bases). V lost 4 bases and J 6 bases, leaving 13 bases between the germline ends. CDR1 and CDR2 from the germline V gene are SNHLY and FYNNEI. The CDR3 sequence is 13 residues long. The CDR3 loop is CASSGQINGEQYF. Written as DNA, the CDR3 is TGTGCCAGCAGTGGACAGATAAACGGCGAGCAGTACTTC.

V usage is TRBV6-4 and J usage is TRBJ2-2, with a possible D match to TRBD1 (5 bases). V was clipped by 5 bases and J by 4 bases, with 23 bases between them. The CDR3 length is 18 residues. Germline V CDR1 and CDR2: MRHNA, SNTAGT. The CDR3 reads CASSNNRQFLCGTGELFF. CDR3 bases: TGTGCCAGCAGTAACAACCGACAGTTTTTGTGCGGCACCGGGGAGCTGTTTTTT.

The CDR3 loop reads CASSPSGDIGGLRYTF. In nucleotides, the CDR3 is TGTGCCAGCAGCCCAAGTGGGGACATTGGGGGATTAAGGTACACCTTC. The V gene is TRBV7-2, the J gene TRBJ1-2, with D possibly being TRBD1 (6 bases). CDR1 is SGHTA, CDR2 FQGNSA, per germline. This CDR3 is 16 amino acids long. Trimming stripped 5 bases from V and 11 bases from J, with 27 bases between.

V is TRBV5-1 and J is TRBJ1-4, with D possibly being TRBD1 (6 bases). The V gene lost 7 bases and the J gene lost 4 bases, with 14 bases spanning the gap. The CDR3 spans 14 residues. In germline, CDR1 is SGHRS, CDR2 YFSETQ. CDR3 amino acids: CASGSGVNNEKLFF. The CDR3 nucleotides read TGCGCCAGCGGTTCAGGGGTTAATAATGAAAAACTGTTTTTT. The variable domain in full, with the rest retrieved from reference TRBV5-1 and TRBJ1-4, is KAGVTQTPRYLIKTRGQQVTLSCSPISGHRSVSWYQQTPGQGLQFLFEYFSETQRNKGNFPGRFSGRQFSNSRSEMNVSTLELGDSALYLCASGSGVNNEKLFFGSGTQLSVL.

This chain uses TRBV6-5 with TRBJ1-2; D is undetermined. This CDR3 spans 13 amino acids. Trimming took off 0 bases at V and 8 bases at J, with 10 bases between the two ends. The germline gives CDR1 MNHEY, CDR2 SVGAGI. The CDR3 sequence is CASSYSPTLGYTF. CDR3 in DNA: TGTGCCAGCAGTTACTCTCCCACTCTAGGCTACACCTTC.

The CDR3 loop is CASSFSNNQPQHF. CDR3 nucleotides: TGTGCCAGCAGCTTTTCCAACAATCAGCCCCAGCATTTT. The V gene is TRBV7-9, the J gene TRBJ1-5, with D unresolved. V lost 3 bases, J lost 3 bases, and 6 bases lay in between. CDR3 length equals 13 residues. The germline V gene encodes CDR1 SEHNR and CDR2 FQNEAQ (reference sequence).

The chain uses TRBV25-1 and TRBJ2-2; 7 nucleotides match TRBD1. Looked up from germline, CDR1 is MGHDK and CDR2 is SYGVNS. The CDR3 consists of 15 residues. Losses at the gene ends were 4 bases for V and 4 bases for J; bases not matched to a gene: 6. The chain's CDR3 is CASSGGGSSTGELFF. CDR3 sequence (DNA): TGTGCCAGCAGTGGAGGGGGCTCGAGCACCGGGGAGCTGTTTTTT.

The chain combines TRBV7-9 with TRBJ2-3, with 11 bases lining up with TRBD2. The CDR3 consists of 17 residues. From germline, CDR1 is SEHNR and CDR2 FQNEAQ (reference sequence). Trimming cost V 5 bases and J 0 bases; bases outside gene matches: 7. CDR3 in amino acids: CASSPRGTSGSTDTQYF. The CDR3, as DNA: TGTGCCAGCAGCCCCCGAGGGACTAGCGGAAGCACAGATACGCAGTATTTT.

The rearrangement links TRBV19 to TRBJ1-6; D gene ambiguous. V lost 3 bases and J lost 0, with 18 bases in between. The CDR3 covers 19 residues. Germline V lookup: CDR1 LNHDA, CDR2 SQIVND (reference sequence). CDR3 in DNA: TGTGCCAGTAGTATTGGACGGGCGGGGAGCAGCTCCTATAATTCACCCCTCCACTTT. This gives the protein CASSIGRAGSSSYNSPLHF.

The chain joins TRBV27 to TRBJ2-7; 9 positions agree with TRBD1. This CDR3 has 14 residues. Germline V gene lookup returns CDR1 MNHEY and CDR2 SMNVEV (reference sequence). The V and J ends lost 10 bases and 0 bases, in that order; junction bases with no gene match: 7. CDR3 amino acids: CATARDRDSYEQYF. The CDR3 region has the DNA TGTGCCACCGCCCGGGACAGGGACTCCTACGAGCAGTACTTC.

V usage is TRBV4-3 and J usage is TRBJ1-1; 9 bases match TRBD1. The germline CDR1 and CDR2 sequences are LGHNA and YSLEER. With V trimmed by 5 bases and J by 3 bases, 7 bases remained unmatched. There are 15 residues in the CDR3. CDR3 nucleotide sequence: TGCGCCAGCAGCACTCAACAGGGGGCGGACACTGAAGCTTTCTTT. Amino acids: CASSTQQGADTEAFF.

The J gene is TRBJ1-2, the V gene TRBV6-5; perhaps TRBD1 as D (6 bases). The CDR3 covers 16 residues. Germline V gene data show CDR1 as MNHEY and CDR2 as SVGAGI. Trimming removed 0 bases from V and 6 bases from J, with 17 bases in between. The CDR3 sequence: CASSYSLGAGGHGYTF. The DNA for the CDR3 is TGTGCCAGCAGTTACTCCCTGGGGGCGGGAGGACATGGCTACACCTTC.

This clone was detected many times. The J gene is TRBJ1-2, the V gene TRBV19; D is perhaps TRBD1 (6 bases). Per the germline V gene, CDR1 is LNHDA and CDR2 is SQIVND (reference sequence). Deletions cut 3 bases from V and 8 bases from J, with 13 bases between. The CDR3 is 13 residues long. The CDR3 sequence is CASSIGAGEGYTF. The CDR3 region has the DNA TGTGCCAGTAGTATCGGCGCAGGGGAAGGCTACACCTTC.

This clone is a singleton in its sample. This CDR3 is CASSQEGLADTQYF. The CDR3 coding sequence is TGTGCCAGCAGCCAAGAAGGACTAGCAGATACGCAGTATTTT. The J gene is TRBJ2-3, the V gene TRBV11-2; TRBD2 matches 7 bases. The CDR3 runs to 14 residues. CDR1 is SGHAT, CDR2 FQNNGV, per germline. Trimming removed 5 bases from V and 4 bases from J; junction bases left unmatched: 6.

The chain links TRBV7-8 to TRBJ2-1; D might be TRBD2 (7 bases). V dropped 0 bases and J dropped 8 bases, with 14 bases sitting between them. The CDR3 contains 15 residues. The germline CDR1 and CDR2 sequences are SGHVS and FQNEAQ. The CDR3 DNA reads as TGTGCCAGCAGCTTAGCGGGGGGGCCTAGGGATGAGCAGTTCTTC. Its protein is CASSLAGGPRDEQFF.

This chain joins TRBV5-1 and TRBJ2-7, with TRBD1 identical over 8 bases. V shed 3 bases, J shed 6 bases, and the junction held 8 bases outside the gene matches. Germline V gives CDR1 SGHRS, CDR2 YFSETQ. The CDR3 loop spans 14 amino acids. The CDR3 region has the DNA TGCGCCAGCAGCTCCACCCGACAGGGGATCGAGCAGTACTTC. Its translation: CASSSTRQGIEQYF. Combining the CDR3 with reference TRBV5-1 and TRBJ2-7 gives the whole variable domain KAGVTQTPRYLIKTRGQQVTLSCSPISGHRSVSWYQQTPGQGLQFLFEYFSETQRNKGNFPGRFSGRQFSNSRSEMNVSTLELGDSALYLCASSSTRQGIEQYFGPGTRLTVT.